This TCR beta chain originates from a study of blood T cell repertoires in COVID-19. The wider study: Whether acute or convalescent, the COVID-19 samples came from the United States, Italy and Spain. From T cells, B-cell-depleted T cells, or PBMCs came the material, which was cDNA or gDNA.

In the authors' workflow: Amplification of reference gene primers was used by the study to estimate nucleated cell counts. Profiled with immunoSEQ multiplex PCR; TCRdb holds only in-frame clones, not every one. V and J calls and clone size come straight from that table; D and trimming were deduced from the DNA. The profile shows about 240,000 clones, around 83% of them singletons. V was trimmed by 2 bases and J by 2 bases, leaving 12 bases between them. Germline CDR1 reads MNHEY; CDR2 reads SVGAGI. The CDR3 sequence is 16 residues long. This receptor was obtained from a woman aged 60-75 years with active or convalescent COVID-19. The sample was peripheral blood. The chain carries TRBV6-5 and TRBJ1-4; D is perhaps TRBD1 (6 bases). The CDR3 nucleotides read TGTGCCAGCAGTTACGCCACAGGGCCTACTAATGAAAAACTGTTTTTT. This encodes CASSYATGPTNEKLFF.